Listed below are T cell receptor beta chains from one sample, sequenced in a study of T-cell memory formation after mild COVID-19. TCRdb recomputed calls from the 5' RACE reads with MiXCR, one row per CDR3 protein. The table records 400,000 to 500,000 distinct CDR3 sequences, roughly a quarter of them present only once. The sequenced material came from PBMCs or a T cell subset sorted from them (not recorded which). The receptors here all came from an adult woman who had mild COVID-19 (a few samples of this study predate the infection). Cell type and time point are not known. Both conserved end residues are part of each CDR3. A D gene is named only where the DNA matches it firmly. The size of a clone is reported for some rows only, either as once, few or many, or as a class for expanded clones.

j_call: TRBJ2-3; clone_size: .; d_call: TRBD2; v_call: TRBV7-6; cdr3_nt: TGTGCCAGCAGCTTTGGTGGGGGGGGGACTACGCAGTATTTT; cdr3_aa: CASSFGGGGTTQYF
j_call: TRBJ2-3; clone_size: .; d_call: .; v_call: TRBV20-1; cdr3_nt: TGCAGTGCTCTAGGGGGGAAGTGGACAGATACGCAGTATTTT; cdr3_aa: CSALGGKWTDTQYF
j_call: TRBJ2-7; clone_size: .; d_call: TRBD2; v_call: TRBV6-2/TRBV6-3; cdr3_nt: TGTGCCAGCAGGACTAGCCGTACCTACGAGCAGTACTTC; cdr3_aa: CASRTSRTYEQYF
j_call: TRBJ2-7; clone_size: many; d_call: TRBD2; v_call: TRBV7-2; cdr3_nt: TGTGCCAGCAGCTTTAGCGGGTTCCCCTACGAGCAGTACTTC; cdr3_aa: CASSFSGFPYEQYF
j_call: TRBJ2-1; clone_size: .; d_call: .; v_call: TRBV20-1; cdr3_nt: TGCAGTGCTAGAGATCCCAGGGGTAGTGAGTTCTTC; cdr3_aa: CSARDPRGSEFF
j_call: TRBJ2-2; clone_size: .; d_call: TRBD1; v_call: TRBV5-1; cdr3_nt: TGCGCCAGCATGGACAGGGGTCTGTACACCGGGGAGCTGTTTTTT; cdr3_aa: CASMDRGLYTGELFF
j_call: TRBJ2-2; clone_size: few; d_call: TRBD1; v_call: TRBV7-2; cdr3_nt: TGTGCCAGCAGTCTCAACAGGGGGCGTAACACCGGGGAGCTGTTTTTT; cdr3_aa: CASSLNRGRNTGELFF
j_call: TRBJ2-4; clone_size: few; d_call: .; v_call: TRBV7-2; cdr3_nt: TGTGCCACCCAGGGATCCAAAAACATTCAGTACTTC; cdr3_aa: CATQGSKNIQYF
j_call: TRBJ1-4; clone_size: .; d_call: .; v_call: TRBV27; cdr3_nt: TGTGCCAGCAGTTTTACAGGGTCGGTGGTAGAAAAACTGTTTTTT; cdr3_aa: CASSFTGSVVEKLFF
j_call: TRBJ2-1; clone_size: few; d_call: .; v_call: TRBV12-3/TRBV12-4; cdr3_nt: TGTGCCAGCAGTTTAGCGGGACGATACAATGAGCAGTTCTTC; cdr3_aa: CASSLAGRYNEQFF
j_call: TRBJ2-7; clone_size: few; d_call: .; v_call: TRBV7-9; cdr3_nt: TGTGCCAGCAGCTTTCAGGAACGAACCTACGAGCAGTACTTC; cdr3_aa: CASSFQERTYEQYF
j_call: TRBJ2-3; clone_size: .; d_call: .; v_call: TRBV24-1; cdr3_nt: TGTGCCACCAGCGCCCGCGGGATCGCAGATACGCAGTATTTT; cdr3_aa: CATSARGIADTQYF
j_call: TRBJ2-2; clone_size: .; d_call: .; v_call: TRBV4-2; cdr3_nt: TGTGCCAGCAGCCCCAGGGGGGACGGGGAGCTGTTTTTT; cdr3_aa: CASSPRGDGELFF
j_call: TRBJ2-1; clone_size: .; d_call: TRBD1; v_call: TRBV24-1; cdr3_nt: TGTGCCACCAGTGAGCCCGGGACAGGGGCATGGGAGCAGTTCTTC; cdr3_aa: CATSEPGTGAWEQFF
j_call: TRBJ2-7; clone_size: .; d_call: .; v_call: TRBV7-2; cdr3_nt: TGTGCCAGCAGCCTCGGGGGAGACCCCTACGAGCAGTACTTC; cdr3_aa: CASSLGGDPYEQYF
j_call: TRBJ1-6; clone_size: once; d_call: TRBD1; v_call: TRBV13; cdr3_nt: TGTGCCAGCAGCTCACAGGACAGGGGCGATTCACCCCTCCACTTT; cdr3_aa: CASSSQDRGDSPLHF
j_call: TRBJ2-1; clone_size: few; d_call: TRBD2; v_call: TRBV4-3; cdr3_nt: TGTGCCAGCAGCCAAGGAACTAGCGGTTACAATGAGCAGTTCTTC; cdr3_aa: CASSQGTSGYNEQFF
j_call: TRBJ2-3; clone_size: .; d_call: TRBD2; v_call: TRBV12-3/TRBV12-4; cdr3_nt: TGTGCCAGCAGTCCGAAGCGGGGGAGCCGCACAGATACGCAGTATTTT; cdr3_aa: CASSPKRGSRTDTQYF
j_call: TRBJ1-1; clone_size: .; d_call: .; v_call: TRBV15; cdr3_nt: TGTGCCACCAGCAGAGACCGGGTCACTGAAGCTTTCTTT; cdr3_aa: CATSRDRVTEAFF
j_call: TRBJ2-3; clone_size: .; d_call: TRBD2; v_call: TRBV27; cdr3_nt: TGTGCCAGCAGTTTATCCCTTGGGAGTAGCGGGAGCACAGATACGCAGTATTTT; cdr3_aa: CASSLSLGSSGSTDTQYF
j_call: TRBJ1-2; clone_size: few; d_call: .; v_call: TRBV6-5; cdr3_nt: TGTGCCAGCAGTTACTCGTTAGGGGCCAACTATGGCTACACCTTC; cdr3_aa: CASSYSLGANYGYTF
j_call: TRBJ1-2; clone_size: many; d_call: .; v_call: TRBV3-1; cdr3_nt: TGTGCCAGCAGCCAAGAAGGTGGGATCGGACTCATGAACTATGGCTACACCTTC; cdr3_aa: CASSQEGGIGLMNYGYTF
j_call: TRBJ1-2; clone_size: .; d_call: .; v_call: TRBV9; cdr3_nt: TGTGCCAGCAGCCCGACACAGGGCGGTGGCTACACCTTC; cdr3_aa: CASSPTQGGGYTF
j_call: TRBJ2-1; clone_size: .; d_call: TRBD1; v_call: TRBV12-3/TRBV12-4; cdr3_nt: TGTGCCAGCAGCCGGGGACAGGGGGGGACCAATGAGCAGTTCTTC; cdr3_aa: CASSRGQGGTNEQFF
j_call: TRBJ2-3; clone_size: .; d_call: .; v_call: TRBV7-2; cdr3_nt: TGTGCCAGCAGCTTAGAGACTAGTAGCACAGATACGCAGTATTTT; cdr3_aa: CASSLETSSTDTQYF
j_call: TRBJ1-3; clone_size: few; d_call: .; v_call: TRBV7-2; cdr3_nt: TGTGCCAGCAGCTTAGTGCCAAACACCATATATTTT; cdr3_aa: CASSLVPNTIYF
j_call: TRBJ1-5; clone_size: few; d_call: .; v_call: TRBV27; cdr3_nt: TGTGCCAGCAGGGCCCCCCACGGGCCCCAGCATTTT; cdr3_aa: CASRAPHGPQHF
j_call: TRBJ2-5; clone_size: few; d_call: .; v_call: TRBV5-1; cdr3_nt: TGCGCCAGCAGCCTCGGTTGGGGCGGGCAAGAGACCCAGTACTTC; cdr3_aa: CASSLGWGGQETQYF
j_call: TRBJ1-1; clone_size: few; d_call: .; v_call: TRBV5-1; cdr3_nt: TGCGCCAGCAGCTTGGTGGGGCAGTTGAACACTGAAGCTTTCTTT; cdr3_aa: CASSLVGQLNTEAFF
j_call: TRBJ1-1; clone_size: .; d_call: TRBD1; v_call: TRBV12-3/TRBV12-4; cdr3_nt: TGTGCCAGCAGGCGGACAGGCAGTAGGACTGAAGCTTTCTTT; cdr3_aa: CASRRTGSRTEAFF
j_call: TRBJ1-2; clone_size: .; d_call: .; v_call: TRBV6-1; cdr3_nt: TGTGCCAGCAGGGAACTATCCCTCGGTAATTTCGGCTACACCTTC; cdr3_aa: CASRELSLGNFGYTF
j_call: TRBJ2-6; clone_size: .; d_call: TRBD1; v_call: TRBV6-5; cdr3_nt: TGTGCCAGCACTTCGGACAGGGGGAATGGGGCCAACGTCCTGACTTTC; cdr3_aa: CASTSDRGNGANVLTF